One and the same sample provided the 26 T cell receptor beta chains below, sequenced in a study of blood T cells in healthy people across ages. A second PCR, run for roughly 7 to 11 cycles, used a sample-barcoded 5' primer plus a J-beta primer mix. TCRdb processed the 5' RACE reads anew with MiXCR; each CDR3 protein has one entry. The sample consists of some 800,000 distinct CDR3 sequences, around 25% of them appearing once. This sample also belongs to another study, concerning T cells of mothers and their children.

Sequencing input: blood. Receptors were obtained from a boy younger than 18 in good health.

In its sample, this clonotype was seen a few times. The chain couples TRBV28 to TRBJ1-2, with 7 bases that match TRBD1. The length of the CDR3 is 16 residues. Unmatched junction bases numbered 16, after V lost 6 bases and J lost 6 bases. Germline loops: CDR1 MDHEN, CDR2 SYDVKM. This chain's CDR3 is CASSIPPGTVEDGYTF. The CDR3 DNA follows: TGTGCCAGCAGCATCCCCCCCGGGACAGTAGAGGATGGCTACACCTTC.

V and J are TRBV7-9 and TRBJ2-7, with D tentatively TRBD2 (5 bases). CDR3 size: 14 residues. V was clipped by 5 bases and J by 5 bases, with 16 bases between them. CDR1 and CDR2 from the germline V gene are SEHNR and FQNEAQ (reference sequence). CDR3 nucleotide sequence: TGTGCCAGCAGCCCGCGCGGAGGCGGTGACGAGCAGTACTTC. Translating gives CASSPRGGGDEQYF.

There are a few counts of this clonotype. The chain has TRBV4-3 and TRBJ2-5; 10 nucleotides line up with TRBD2. The J call may be mistaken, given a closer DNA end match to TRBJ2-1. CDR1 is LGHNA, CDR2 YSLEER, per germline. The CDR3 extends over 16 amino acids. The CDR3 DNA sequence: TGCGCCAGCAGCCAAGATTGGCTAGCGGGAGTCAATGAGCAGTTCTTC. It specifies CASSQDWLAGVNEQFF.

V is TRBV19 and J is TRBJ2-1; no clear D gene. Germline-derived CDR1 and CDR2 are LNHDA and SQIVND (reference sequence). Between the trimmed V and J ends, which lost 6 bases and 15 bases, there was a span of 12 bases. This CDR3 region has 10 residues. The CDR3 reads CASRGPGLFF. In nucleotides, the CDR3 is TGTGCCAGTAGGGGCCCGGGTTTGTTCTTC.

In its sample, this clonotype was seen a few times. DNA for the CDR3: TGTGCCAGCAGCGAAGCGGGAGGGTCCAATGAGCAGTTCTTC. Protein: CASSEAGGSNEQFF. The chain couples TRBV7-2 to TRBJ2-1; 10 nucleotides match TRBD2. Germline CDR1 is SGHTA and CDR2 is FQGNSA. CDR3 length: 14 amino acids. V was pared by 5 bases and J by 6 bases, with 4 bases of the junction left unmatched.

This clonotype has just one count. The V and J genes are TRBV7-9 and TRBJ1-1, with D possibly being TRBD1 (5 bases). Germline CDR1 is SEHNR and CDR2 is FQNEAQ (reference sequence). The V end lost 6 bases, the J end lost 1 base, and 12 bases lay between the germline ends. The CDR3 runs to 14 residues. Written as DNA, the CDR3 is TGTGCCAGCAGGCCTGGGGCAGGGAACACTGAAGCTTTCTTT. Translation gives CASRPGAGNTEAFF.

The rearrangement joins TRBV20-1 to TRBJ2-5; D possibly corresponds to TRBD1 (5 bases). Germline values: CDR1 DFQATT, CDR2 SNEGSKA (reference sequence). Trimming took off 6 bases at V and 3 bases at J, with 17 bases between the two ends. This CDR3 is 14 amino acids long. The CDR3 spells CSATPQVYEETQYF. CDR3 sequence (DNA): TGCAGTGCCACTCCACAGGTGTACGAAGAGACCCAGTACTTC.

This clonotype was picked up a small number of times. This chain joins TRBV29-1 and TRBJ1-4; 7 bases map to TRBD1. Germline CDR1 reads SQVTM; CDR2 reads ANQGSEA. The CDR3 is 17 amino acids. V gave up 0 bases and J gave up 7 bases; unmatched junction bases: 14. The CDR3 region is CSVEDRFGEGATEKLFF. DNA of the CDR3: TGCAGCGTTGAAGATAGGTTCGGCGAGGGGGCAACTGAAAAACTGTTTTTT.

This sequence joins TRBV27 and TRBJ1-3; D unclear. The V gene lost 0 bases and the J gene lost 0 bases, with 6 bases spanning the gap. The CDR3 sequence is 15 residues long. The germline V gene has CDR1 MNHEY and CDR2 SMNVEV (reference sequence). CDR3 DNA sequence: TGTGCCAGCAGTTTATCGGGTGGCTCTGGAAACACCATATATTTT. Residues: CASSLSGGSGNTIYF.

The genes are TRBV28 and TRBJ2-5; 9 bases map to TRBD2. The CDR3 loop spans 16 amino acids. J gave up 11 bases and V 6 bases, and 19 bases lay outside the gene matches. The V gene's germline CDR1 is MDHEN and CDR2 SYDVKM. CDR3 loop: CASSPAGGAGEIEQYF. As DNA, the CDR3 is TGTGCCAGCAGCCCAGCGGGGGGAGCGGGAGAGATAGAGCAGTACTTC. Looking up the rest from reference TRBV28 and TRBJ2-5 gives the full variable domain: DVKVTQSSRYLVKRTGEKVFLECVQDMDHENMFWYRQDPGLGLRLIYFSYDVKMKEKGDIPEGYSVSREKKERFSLILESASTNQTSMYLCASSPAGGAGEIEQYFGPGTRLLVL.

As to this clonotype: One end of the junction fails to match germline, which may point to a read error. The chain recombines TRBV12-3 or TRBV12-4 with TRBJ1-6, with a tentative D call TRBD1 (6 bases). The CDR3 consists of 14 residues. The CDR3 is CASSIGTIGSPHHF. In DNA, the CDR3 is TGTGCCAGCAGCATTGGGACAATCGGTTCACCCCACCACTTT.

V gene TRBV2 combines with J gene TRBJ2-5; D unresolved. Trimming left V 6 bases short and J 5 bases short, with 7 bases between. Germline CDR1 and CDR2: SNHLY and FYNNEI. The CDR3 loop spans 11 amino acids. The CDR3 region is CASRDWETQYF. The CDR3 DNA reads as TGTGCCAGCAGGGATTGGGAGACCCAGTACTTC. The whole variable domain, remainder taken from reference TRBV2 and TRBJ2-5, is EPEVTQTPSHQVTQMGQEVILRCVPISNHLYFYWYRQILGQKVEFLVSFYNNEISEKSEIFDDQFSVERPDGSNFTLKIRSTKLEDSAMYFCASRDWETQYFGPGTRLLVL.

The CDR3, as DNA: TGCGCCAGCAGCTTTCAGCGGGAGGGCACCGGGGAGCTGTTTTTT. This sequence encodes CASSFQREGTGELFF. V usage is TRBV5-1 and J usage is TRBJ2-2, with 10 bases fitting TRBD2. The CDR3 is 15 residues long. Germline CDR1 and CDR2: SGHRS and YFSETQ. Trimming removed 2 bases from V and 4 bases from J; junction bases left unmatched: 2.

The chain couples TRBV6-5 to TRBJ2-5; TRBD1 matches at 8 bases. J lost 4 bases, V lost 6 bases, and 7 bases had no gene match. Germline CDR1 reads MNHEY; CDR2 reads SVGAGI. The CDR3 consists of 14 residues. CDR3 bases: TGTGCCAGCAGATTGGACAGGGCGGGAGAGACCCAGTACTTC. Its protein product is CASRLDRAGETQYF.

The gene calls are TRBV20-1 and TRBJ2-7; tentative D call: TRBD2 (5 bases). The CDR3 length is 12 residues. V dropped 3 bases and J dropped 4 bases, with 10 bases sitting between them. The germline CDR1 and CDR2 sequences are DFQATT and SNEGSKA (reference sequence). CDR3 sequence: CSARGEVYEQYF. CDR3 nucleotides: TGCAGTGCTAGGGGAGAGGTTTACGAGCAGTACTTC.

The chain combines TRBV3-1 with TRBJ2-2; D is perhaps TRBD1 (6 bases). V lost 1 base to trimming and J lost 1 base, with 16 bases between them. Germline V gene sequence: CDR1 LGHDT, CDR2 YNNKEL (reference sequence). The CDR3 contains 18 residues. The CDR3 region has the DNA TGTGCCAGCAGCCAAGTTGCACCGGGACACTTGAACACCGGGGAGCTGTTTTTT. Its protein product is CASSQVAPGHLNTGELFF.

This clonotype has a handful of counts. The chain links TRBV4-1 to TRBJ2-7, with a possible D match to TRBD1 (6 bases). Trimming shortened V by 3 bases and J by 5 bases, and 11 bases separated the two germline ends. Germline lookup yields CDR1 MGHRA and CDR2 YSYEKL. This CDR3 comprises 13 residues. CDR3 DNA sequence: TGCGCCAGCAGCCAGGAAAGGGGGAACGAGCAGTACTTC. Protein: CASSQERGNEQYF.

V usage is TRBV24-1 and J usage is TRBJ2-5, with D possibly called TRBD1 or TRBD2 (5 bases each). The end of the DNA is better explained by TRBJ2-7, so the J call may be wrong. The CDR3 totals 15 residues. CDR1 is KGHDR, CDR2 SFDVKD, per germline. The CDR3 spells CATSDSGTAPYEQYF. In nucleotides, the CDR3 is TGTGCCACCAGTGATTCCGGGACCGCGCCCTACGAGCAGTACTTC.

This clonotype was counted only a few times. V gene TRBV20-1 combines with J gene TRBJ2-3; 9 bases map to TRBD1. Trimming took 6 bases from V and 5 from J; bases not matched to a gene: 12. Germline V gives CDR1 DFQATT, CDR2 SNEGSKA (reference sequence). This CDR3 is built from 15 residues. Here the CDR3 DNA reads TGCAGTGCCAGGACAGGGGCCGTGGTGTTAGATACGCAGTATTTT. Translated, it gives CSARTGAVVLDTQYF.

V gene TRBV12-3 or TRBV12-4 combines with J gene TRBJ1-3, with D uncertain. V was clipped by 5 bases and J by 4 bases, with 15 bases between them. The CDR3 covers 15 residues. The CDR3 DNA reads TGTGCCAGCAGTATCGGGCGCCAGGCAGGAAACACCATATATTTT. Protein sequence: CASSIGRQAGNTIYF.

This clonotype showed up just a few times. The rearrangement links TRBV9 to TRBJ1-5; TRBD1 might be the D (6 bases). Trimming cost V 0 bases and J 3 bases, with 10 bases left between them. From germline, CDR1 is SGDLS and CDR2 YYNGEE. The CDR3 spans 15 residues. CDR3: CASSVEPGANQPQHF. CDR3 DNA: TGTGCCAGCAGCGTAGAGCCGGGGGCCAATCAGCCCCAGCATTTT.

V gene TRBV7-2 combines with J gene TRBJ1-4; D not certain. Trimming took off 2 bases at V and 11 bases at J, with 12 bases between the two ends. Germline loops: CDR1 SGHTA, CDR2 FQGNSA. This CDR3 has 13 amino acids. The CDR3 DNA reads as TGTGCCAGCAGCTTACGGAATAACGGGAAACTGTTTTTT. This encodes CASSLRNNGKLFF.

This clonotype was observed a handful of times. V usage is TRBV7-2 and J usage is TRBJ2-5; 7 bases align to TRBD2. The J call may be faulty, since TRBJ2-7 better matches the DNA end. This CDR3 has 18 amino acids. Per the germline V gene, CDR1 is SGHTA and CDR2 is FQGNSA. In nucleotides, the CDR3 is TGTGCCAGCAGCTTTAACCGAGCCGGTGTGGGAGGGCAGGACGAGCAGTACTTC. This encodes CASSFNRAGVGGQDEQYF.

V is TRBV29-1 and J is TRBJ2-5, with D perhaps matching TRBD1 (7 bases). V lost 4 bases to trimming and J lost 1 base, with 22 bases between them. This CDR3 region has 17 residues. CDR1 is SQVTM and CDR2 is ANQGSEA in the germline V gene. CDR3: CSVVRQGGRWSQETQYF. CDR3 coding DNA: TGCAGCGTTGTCCGGCAGGGGGGCAGGTGGTCCCAAGAGACCCAGTACTTC. The variable domain in full, with the rest retrieved from reference TRBV29-1 and TRBJ2-5, is SAVISQKPSRDICQRGTSLTIQCQVDSQVTMMFWYRQQPGQSLTLIATANQGSEATYESGFVIDKFPISRPNLTFSTLTVSNMSPEDSSIYLCSVVRQGGRWSQETQYFGPGTRLLVL.

This clonotype has only a few counts. This chain joins TRBV20-1 and TRBJ2-1; 8 bases are a match to TRBD2. V gave up 6 bases and J gave up 7 bases; unmatched junction bases: 2. Germline CDR1 and CDR2: DFQATT and SNEGSKA (reference sequence). CDR3 length: 11 amino acids. The CDR3 nucleotides are TGCAGTGCGAGCGGGGGAAATGAGCAGTTCTTC. It is translated as CSASGGNEQFF.

The chain recombines TRBV5-1 with TRBJ2-5; 9 bases fit TRBD1. The tail of the sequence fits TRBJ2-1 better, so the J call may be wrong. The CDR3 sequence is 15 residues long. Germline assignment: CDR1 SGHRS and CDR2 YFSETQ. The CDR3: CASSLAGTGNGEQFF. The CDR3 region has the DNA TGCGCCAGCAGCTTGGCCGGGACAGGGAACGGTGAGCAGTTCTTC.